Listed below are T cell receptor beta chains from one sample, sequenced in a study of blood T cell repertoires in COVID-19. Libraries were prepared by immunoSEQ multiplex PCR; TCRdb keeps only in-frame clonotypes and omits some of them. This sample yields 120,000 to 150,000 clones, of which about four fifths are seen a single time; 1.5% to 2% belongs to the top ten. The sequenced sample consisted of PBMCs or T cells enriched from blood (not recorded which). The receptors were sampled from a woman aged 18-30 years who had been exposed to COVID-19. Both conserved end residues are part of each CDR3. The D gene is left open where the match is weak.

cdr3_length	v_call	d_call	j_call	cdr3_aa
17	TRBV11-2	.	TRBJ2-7	CASSDLKGSGVSYEQYF
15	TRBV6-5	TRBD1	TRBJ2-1	CASSYRQGAGAQQFF
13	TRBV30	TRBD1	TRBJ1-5	CAWVKQGAQPQHF
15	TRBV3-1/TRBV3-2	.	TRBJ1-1	CASSPGAGLGAEAFF
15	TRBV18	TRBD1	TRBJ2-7	CASSSTTGGLYEQYF
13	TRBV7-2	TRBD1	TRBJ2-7	CASGGQGAGEQYF
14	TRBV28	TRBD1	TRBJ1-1	CASSTRQGHFQAFF
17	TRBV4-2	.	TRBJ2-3	CASSQAGYGGSTDTQYF
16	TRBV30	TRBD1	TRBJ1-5	CAWSGPGQGSFQPQHF
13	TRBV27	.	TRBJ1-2	CASSFAGVYGYTF
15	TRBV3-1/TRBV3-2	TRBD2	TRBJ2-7	CASSLGLASSYEQYF
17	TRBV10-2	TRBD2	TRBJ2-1	CASSVLAGESPYNEQFF
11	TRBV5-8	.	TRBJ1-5	CASSFRQPQHF
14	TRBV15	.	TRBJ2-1	CATSRDQTSNEQFF
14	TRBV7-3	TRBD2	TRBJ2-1	CASSSVTGTKEQFF
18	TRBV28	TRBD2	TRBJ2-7	CASSLYRLAGGLGGEQYF
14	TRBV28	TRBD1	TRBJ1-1	CASSKTGLGTEAFF
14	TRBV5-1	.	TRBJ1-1	CASSPVVVNTEAFF
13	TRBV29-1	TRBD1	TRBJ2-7	CSVEGTGGDEQYF
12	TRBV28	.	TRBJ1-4	CASRTREVKLFF
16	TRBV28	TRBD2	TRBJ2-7	CASKTIGAGGLYEQYF
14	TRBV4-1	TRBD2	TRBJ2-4	CASSQDGGRARQYF
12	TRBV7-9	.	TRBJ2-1	CASSFPDNEQFF
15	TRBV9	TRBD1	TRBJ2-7	CASSEGTGGWGEQYF
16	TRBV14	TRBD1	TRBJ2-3	CASSQVVGIQGGTQYF
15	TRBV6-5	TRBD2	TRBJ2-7	CASSYGGGRTYEQYF
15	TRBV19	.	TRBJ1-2	CASSIVAYNPYGYTF
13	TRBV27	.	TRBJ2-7	CASRYGSSYEQYF
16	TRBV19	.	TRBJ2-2	CASSITGVLNTGELFF
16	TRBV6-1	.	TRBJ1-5	CASSETRQVTNQPQHF
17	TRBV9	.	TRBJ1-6	CASSVASGGSSNSPLHF
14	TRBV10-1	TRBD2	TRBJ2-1	CASSISGIYNEQFF
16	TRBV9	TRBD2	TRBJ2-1	CASSGRTGGAYNEQFF
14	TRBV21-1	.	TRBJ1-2	CASSKSGFNYGYTF
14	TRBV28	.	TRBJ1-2	CASQKPNTNYGYTF
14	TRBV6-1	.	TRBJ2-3	CASSDAGGTDTQYF
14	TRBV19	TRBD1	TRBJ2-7	CASSSGQAGYEQYF
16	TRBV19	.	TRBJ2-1	CASSIDHRLVGNEQFF
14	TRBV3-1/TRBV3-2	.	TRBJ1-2	CASSQTGTTYGYTF
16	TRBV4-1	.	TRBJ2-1	CASRQNLAIGYNEQFF
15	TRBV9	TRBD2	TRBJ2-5	CASSVVSGSGETQYF
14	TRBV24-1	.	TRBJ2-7	CATSDYRDSYEQYF
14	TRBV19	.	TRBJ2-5	CASSMGGAKETQYF
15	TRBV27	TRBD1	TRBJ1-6	CASSLEDRVGSPLHF
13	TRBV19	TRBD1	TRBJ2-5	CASRDRVKETQYF
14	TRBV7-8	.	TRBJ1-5	CASSLSTRGQPQHF
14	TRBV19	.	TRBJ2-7	CASSRMDSSYEQYF
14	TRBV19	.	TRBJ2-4	CASSIPGLRNIQYF
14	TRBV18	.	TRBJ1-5	CASSPPQGNQPQHF
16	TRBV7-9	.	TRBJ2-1	CASSRESRSSYNEQFF